The sequence of this TCR beta chain was determined in a study of T-cell memory formation after mild COVID-19. Overall study results and limits: Clones contracting day 15 to 85 were balanced CD4/CD8; later expanders leaned CD4+. CM and EM subsets held most contracting CD4+ clones; EMRA held CD8+ ones.

This clonotype has a handful of counts. No antigen is known for it. cDNA libraries for TCR alpha and TCR beta, carrying sample barcodes and UMIs, came from 5'RACE with constant-segment primers. A single record per CDR3 protein comes from TCRdb applying MiXCR to the 5' RACE reads. The data show 580,000 or so distinct CDR3 sequences, roughly 17% seen once. The V end was cut by 5 bases, the J end by 5 bases, with 6 bases between. This CDR3 is 12 amino acids long. Germline V gives CDR1 LGHNA, CDR2 YNFKEQ. Material: PBMCs or a T cell subset sorted from them (not recorded which). The V call is TRBV4-2, the J call TRBJ2-2, with no clear D. This TCR came from an adult woman who had mild COVID-19 (a few samples of this study predate the infection). Cell type and time point are not known. CDR3 sequence: CASSDGTGELFF. The CDR3 DNA reads TGTGCCAGCAGCGATGGAACCGGGGAGCTGTTTTTT.